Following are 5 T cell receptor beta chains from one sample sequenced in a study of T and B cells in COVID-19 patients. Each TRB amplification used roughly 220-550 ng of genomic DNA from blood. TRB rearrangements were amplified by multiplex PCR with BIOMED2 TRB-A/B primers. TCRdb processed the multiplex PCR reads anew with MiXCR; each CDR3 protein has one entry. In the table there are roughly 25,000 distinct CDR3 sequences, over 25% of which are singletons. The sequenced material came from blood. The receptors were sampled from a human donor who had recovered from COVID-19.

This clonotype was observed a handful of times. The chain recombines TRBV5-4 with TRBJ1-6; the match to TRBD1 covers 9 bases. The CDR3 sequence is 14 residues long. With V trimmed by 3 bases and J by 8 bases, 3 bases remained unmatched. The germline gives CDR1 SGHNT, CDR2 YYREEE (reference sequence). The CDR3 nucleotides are TGTGCCAGCAGCTCCACAGGGGGCCATTCACCCCTCCACTTT. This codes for CASSSTGGHSPLHF. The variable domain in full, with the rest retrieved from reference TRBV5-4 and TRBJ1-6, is ETGVTQSPTHLIKTRGQQVTLRCSSQSGHNTVSWYQQALGQGPQFIFQYYREEENGRGNFPPRFSGLQFPNYSSELNVNALELDDSALYLCASSSTGGHSPLHFGNGTRLTVT.

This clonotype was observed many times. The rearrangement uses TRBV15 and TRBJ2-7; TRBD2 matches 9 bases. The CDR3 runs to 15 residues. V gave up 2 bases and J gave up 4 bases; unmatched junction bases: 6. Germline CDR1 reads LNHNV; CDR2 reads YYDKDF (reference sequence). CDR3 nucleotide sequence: TGTGCCACCAGCAGAATGGCGGGAGGGCCTTACGAGCAGTACTTC. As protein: CATSRMAGGPYEQYF.

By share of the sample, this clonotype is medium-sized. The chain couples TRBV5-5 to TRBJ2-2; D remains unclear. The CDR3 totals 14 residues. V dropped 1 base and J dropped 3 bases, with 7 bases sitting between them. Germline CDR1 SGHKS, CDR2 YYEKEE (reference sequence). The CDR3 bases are TGTGCCAGCAGCTTGTCGGTTCACACCGGGGAGCTGTTTTTT. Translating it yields CASSLSVHTGELFF.

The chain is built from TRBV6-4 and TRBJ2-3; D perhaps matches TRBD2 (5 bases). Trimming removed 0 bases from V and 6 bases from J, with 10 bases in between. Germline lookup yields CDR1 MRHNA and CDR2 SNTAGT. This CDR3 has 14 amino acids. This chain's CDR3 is CASSDSGERDTQYF. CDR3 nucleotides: TGTGCCAGCAGTGACTCTGGGGAGAGGGATACGCAGTATTTT.

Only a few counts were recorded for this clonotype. The CDR3 region is CASSYSWSPGALLWEQYF. The CDR3 nucleotides are TGTGCCAGCAGTTACTCCTGGAGTCCGGGCGCCCTACTGTGGGAGCAGTACTTC. The rearrangement joins TRBV6-5 to TRBJ2-7; D call uncertain. The CDR3 contains 18 residues. Trimming shortened V by 0 bases and J by 7 bases, and 25 bases separated the two germline ends. Germline CDR1 and CDR2: MNHEY and SVGAGI.